The present T cell receptor beta chain was sequenced within a study of T cells expressing NK-cell markers. Germline V gene lookup returns CDR1 SGHTA and CDR2 FQGTGA. The CDR3 is made up of 18 amino acids. TCRdb reprocessed the 5' RACE reads, with one entry per CDR3 protein and no DNA. This sample's clone table lists 250,000 to 300,000 distinct CDR3 sequences. The chain uses TRBV7-3 and TRBJ2-1; TCRdb designates TRBD2, a call that cannot be tested without DNA. Source material: blood T cells: a sorted CD56 or NKG2C T cell subset, CD4+ or CD8+ T cells, or bulk PBMC T cells (not recorded which). The source is a woman between 18 and 75 years old in good health. The CDR3 sequence: CASSLTSSGGTSYNEQFF.